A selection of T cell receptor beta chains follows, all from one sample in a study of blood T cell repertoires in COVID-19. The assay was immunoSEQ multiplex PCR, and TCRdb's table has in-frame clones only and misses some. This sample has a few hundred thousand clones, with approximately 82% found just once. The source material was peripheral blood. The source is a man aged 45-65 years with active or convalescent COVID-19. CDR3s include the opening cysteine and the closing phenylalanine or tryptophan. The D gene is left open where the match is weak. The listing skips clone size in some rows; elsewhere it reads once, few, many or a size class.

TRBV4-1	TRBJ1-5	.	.	TGCGCCAGCAGCCTCGACAGCAATAGCAATCAGCCCCAGCATTTT	CASSLDSNSNQPQHF
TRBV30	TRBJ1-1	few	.	TGTGCCTGGAGTGTACCGGGGGGAAAGACTGAAGCTTTCTTT	CAWSVPGGKTEAFF
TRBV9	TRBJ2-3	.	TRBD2	TGTGCCAGCACCATTAGCGGGAGAGTAACAGATACGCAGTATTTT	CASTISGRVTDTQYF
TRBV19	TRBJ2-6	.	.	TGTGCCAGTAGTATACACCCAGGGAATGCTGGGGCCAACGTCCTGACTTTC	CASSIHPGNAGANVLTF
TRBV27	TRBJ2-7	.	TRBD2	TGTGCCAGCAGTTTTCGAGCGTTCGGGACTAGCTACCCCCACGAGCAGTACTTC	CASSFRAFGTSYPHEQYF
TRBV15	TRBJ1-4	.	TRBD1	TGTGCCACCAGCAGGGCCAAGACAGGGGTGGAAAAACTGTTTTTT	CATSRAKTGVEKLFF
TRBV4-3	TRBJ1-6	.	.	TGCGCCAGCAGCCAAGACTCAGGTGTGGGTTCACCCCTCCACTTT	CASSQDSGVGSPLHF
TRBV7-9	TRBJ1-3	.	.	TGTGCCAGCAGCTTCGGAGGGTCGCCGAACACCATATATTTT	CASSFGGSPNTIYF
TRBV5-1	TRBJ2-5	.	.	TGCGCCAGCAGCTTGCAGGGAATCCAAGAGACCCAGTACTTC	CASSLQGIQETQYF
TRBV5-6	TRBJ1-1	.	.	TGTGCCAGCAGCTTGCAAACAGGGTGGGGTGAAGCTTTCTTT	CASSLQTGWGEAFF
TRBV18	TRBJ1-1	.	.	TGTGCCAGCCGAAACGCCCCCTCGGGGAACACTGAAGCTTTCTTT	CASRNAPSGNTEAFF
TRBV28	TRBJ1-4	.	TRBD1	TGTGCCAGCAGTCTATCGGGGACAGGGTTGTATGAAAAACTGTTTTTT	CASSLSGTGLYEKLFF
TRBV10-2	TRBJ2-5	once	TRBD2	TGCGCCAGCAGTGAGTGGGGGACTAGCGGCGGGGCAGAGACCCAGTACTTC	CASSEWGTSGGAETQYF
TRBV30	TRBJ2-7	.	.	TGTGCCTGGAGTGTACGGGGCGGGAATACGGATCCCTACTACGAGCAGTACTTC	CAWSVRGGNTDPYYEQYF
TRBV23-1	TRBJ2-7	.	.	TGCGCCAGCAGTCTCCTACCGGGGGCCTACGAGCAGTACTTC	CASSLLPGAYEQYF
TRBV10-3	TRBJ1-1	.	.	TGTGCCATCAGTGAGTCGGGTTTTGAAGGGGACACTGAAGCTTTCTTT	CAISESGFEGDTEAFF
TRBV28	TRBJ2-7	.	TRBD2	TGTGCCAGCACAAGACTAGCGGGAGGGGATTACGAGCAGTACTTC	CASTRLAGGDYEQYF